The rows below give T cell receptor beta chains drawn from one sample of a study of shared clonotypes between healthy human individuals. The data were produced by immunoSEQ multiplex PCR, yet TCRdb's version contains in-frame clones alone and is incomplete. The sample includes millions of clones, about 93% of them seen just once. Sequenced sample: naive CD8+ T cells from PBMCs. Source of these receptors: a man aged 18 to 30 in good health. Some clones in this sample may be carry-over from other donors' samples. Each CDR3 is given with its conserved first and last residue. The D gene is left open where the match is weak. Rows give clone size only sometimes, using once, few, many, or a class for an expanded clone.

V gene: TRBV29-1
D gene: .
CDR3 length: 13
clone size: .
J gene: TRBJ2-5
CDR3 DNA: TGCAGCGTTGAAGATCTTCGGGGGGAGACCCAGTACTTC
CDR3 protein: CSVEDLRGETQYF

V gene: TRBV9
D gene: .
CDR3 length: 14
clone size: .
J gene: TRBJ2-5
CDR3 DNA: TGTGCCAGCAGCTTTAGGACGGGAGAAGAGACCCAGTACTTC
CDR3 protein: CASSFRTGEETQYF

V gene: TRBV27
D gene: .
CDR3 length: 15
clone size: .
J gene: TRBJ2-7
CDR3 DNA: TGTGCCAGCAGTTTAGGTCAGGAGAATCCCTACGAGCAGTACTTC
CDR3 protein: CASSLGQENPYEQYF

V gene: TRBV7-8
D gene: TRBD2
CDR3 length: 15
clone size: once
J gene: TRBJ2-7
CDR3 DNA: TGTGCCAGCAGCTTAGGGAGCGGGAGCTCCTACGAGCAGTACTTC
CDR3 protein: CASSLGSGSSYEQYF

V gene: TRBV19
D gene: .
CDR3 length: 14
clone size: few
J gene: TRBJ2-7
CDR3 DNA: TGTGCCAGTAGTATCGGGCTTAGAGTCAACGAGCAGTACTTC
CDR3 protein: CASSIGLRVNEQYF

V gene: TRBV7-2
D gene: TRBD2
CDR3 length: 15
clone size: .
J gene: TRBJ2-7
CDR3 DNA: TGTGCCAGCAGCTTGATGGCGGGGGTCTCCTACGAGCAGTACTTC
CDR3 protein: CASSLMAGVSYEQYF

V gene: TRBV27
D gene: .
CDR3 length: 11
clone size: .
J gene: TRBJ2-5
CDR3 DNA: TGTGCCAGCAACGCCGGGGAGACCCAGTACTTC
CDR3 protein: CASNAGETQYF

V gene: TRBV30
D gene: .
CDR3 length: 17
clone size: .
J gene: TRBJ2-1
CDR3 DNA: TGTGCCTGGATGGGGACCACCGAGAAAGCGTCCTACAATGAGCAGTTCTTC
CDR3 protein: CAWMGTTEKASYNEQFF

V gene: TRBV27
D gene: .
CDR3 length: 15
clone size: .
J gene: TRBJ1-1
CDR3 DNA: TGTGCCAGCAGTTTATCGAATACTGGGGGCACTGAAGCTTTCTTT
CDR3 protein: CASSLSNTGGTEAFF

V gene: TRBV27
D gene: TRBD1
CDR3 length: 13
clone size: few
J gene: TRBJ1-5
CDR3 DNA: TGTGCCAGCAGTTGGGACAGGGACAAGCCCCAGCATTTT
CDR3 protein: CASSWDRDKPQHF

V gene: TRBV5-5
D gene: TRBD1
CDR3 length: 16
clone size: .
J gene: TRBJ2-7
CDR3 DNA: TGTGCCAGCAGCTTGAACCACAGGGGGCGTCCCTACGAGCAGTACTTC
CDR3 protein: CASSLNHRGRPYEQYF

V gene: TRBV9
D gene: TRBD2
CDR3 length: 16
clone size: .
J gene: TRBJ2-1
CDR3 DNA: TGTGCCAGCAGCGACCCAGCGGGAGCTGTGAGCAATGAGCAGTTCTTC
CDR3 protein: CASSDPAGAVSNEQFF

V gene: TRBV5-1
D gene: .
CDR3 length: 15
clone size: .
J gene: TRBJ1-1
CDR3 DNA: TGCGCCAGCAGCGAGAGATCAGGGGAGCGCTCTGAAGCTTTCTTT
CDR3 protein: CASSERSGERSEAFF

V gene: TRBV2
D gene: .
CDR3 length: 13
clone size: .
J gene: TRBJ2-1
CDR3 DNA: TGTGCCAGCTCGGCAGTCCTTTACAATGAGCAGTTCTTC
CDR3 protein: CASSAVLYNEQFF

V gene: TRBV29-1
D gene: .
CDR3 length: 13
clone size: .
J gene: TRBJ2-5
CDR3 DNA: TGCAGCGCCCCGGAGGACCGTCAAGAGACCCAGTACTTC
CDR3 protein: CSAPEDRQETQYF

V gene: TRBV9
D gene: .
CDR3 length: 14
clone size: .
J gene: TRBJ1-2
CDR3 DNA: TGTGCCAGCAGCACCCGACAGAAAGACTATGGCTACACCTTC
CDR3 protein: CASSTRQKDYGYTF

V gene: TRBV9
D gene: .
CDR3 length: 16
clone size: .
J gene: TRBJ2-4
CDR3 DNA: TGTGCCAGCAGCGTAGAAGGGGGGGCAGCCAAAAACATTCAGTACTTC
CDR3 protein: CASSVEGGAAKNIQYF

V gene: TRBV6-5
D gene: TRBD1
CDR3 length: 16
clone size: .
J gene: TRBJ2-7
CDR3 DNA: TGTGCCAGCAGTTACTCAGTAGGACAGGTCTCCTACGAGCAGTACTTC
CDR3 protein: CASSYSVGQVSYEQYF

V gene: TRBV6-5
D gene: .
CDR3 length: 15
clone size: .
J gene: TRBJ1-2
CDR3 DNA: TGTGCCAGCAGTTACTCTTCCTGGGGATTCTATGGCTACACCTTC
CDR3 protein: CASSYSSWGFYGYTF

V gene: TRBV12-2
D gene: .
CDR3 length: 18
clone size: .
J gene: TRBJ1-2
CDR3 DNA: TGTGCAAGTCGGAGCGGGGCGGACAGGGTCGTGACTAACTATGGCTACACCTTC
CDR3 protein: CASRSGADRVVTNYGYTF

V gene: TRBV28
D gene: .
CDR3 length: 16
clone size: few
J gene: TRBJ1-5
CDR3 DNA: TGTGCCAGCAGTCCACTTAGGGGAGCGGTCCATCAGCCCCAGCATTTT
CDR3 protein: CASSPLRGAVHQPQHF

V gene: TRBV28
D gene: TRBD2
CDR3 length: 16
clone size: .
J gene: TRBJ2-2
CDR3 DNA: TGTGCCAGCAGTTCGGGGACTAGCGGAGACACCGGGGAGCTGTTTTTT
CDR3 protein: CASSSGTSGDTGELFF

V gene: TRBV28
D gene: .
CDR3 length: 16
clone size: .
J gene: TRBJ1-1
CDR3 DNA: TGTGCCAGCAGTCCCCCCAAATGGAGGAGGGGCCATGAAGCTTTCTTT
CDR3 protein: CASSPPKWRRGHEAFF

V gene: TRBV9
D gene: .
CDR3 length: 16
clone size: .
J gene: TRBJ1-1
CDR3 DNA: TGTGCCAGCAGCGCAGAAACAGGGTCCCCTTTCACTGAAGCTTTCTTT
CDR3 protein: CASSAETGSPFTEAFF

V gene: TRBV11-3
D gene: TRBD2
CDR3 length: 14
clone size: .
J gene: TRBJ2-4
CDR3 DNA: TGTGCCAGCAGCTCTAGCGGGTCCCAAAACATTCAGTACTTC
CDR3 protein: CASSSSGSQNIQYF